This T cell receptor (beta chain) was identified during a study of blood T cell repertoires in COVID-19. Looking at the study overall: Samples representing acute and convalescent COVID-19 were sourced from the United States, Italy and Spain. Sources were T cells, B-cell-depleted T cells, or PBMCs; the material itself was cDNA or gDNA.

In the authors' workflow: Amplified reference gene primers provided the basis for estimating nucleated cell counts. Here immunoSEQ multiplex PCR was the method, and the copy in TCRdb shows in-frame clones only, minus some. V, J and clone size derive from that table, while D and trimming were established from the DNA sequence. The data contain 250,000 or so clones, approximately 86% of them singletons. Germline CDR1 is SGHTA and CDR2 is FQGNSA. The CDR3 is made up of 16 amino acids. Trimming stripped 5 bases from V and 3 bases from J, with 19 bases between. This chain connects TRBV7-2 to TRBJ1-1, with D possibly TRBD1 on 6 matching bases. This receptor was taken from a man aged 35 to 55 with active or convalescent COVID-19. Sequenced material: peripheral blood. CDR3 in DNA: TGTGCCAGCAGCCGCTGGACAGCCATAAGGGACACTGAAGCTTTCTTT. Translation gives CASSRWTAIRDTEAFF.